This passage covers 25 T cell receptor beta chains from one sample sequenced in a study of blood T cell repertoires in COVID-19. Repertoires were generated with immunoSEQ multiplex PCR, while TCRdb's copy carries only in-frame clones and drops some. The profile shows about 360,000 clones, around nine tenths of them singletons. The material sequenced was peripheral blood. Receptors originate from a woman in her fifties or sixties with COVID-19, enrolled during active disease.

The chain is built from TRBV5-1 and TRBJ1-2; TRBD1 aligns across 9 bases. This CDR3 is 16 amino acids long. Germline CDR1 is SGHRS and CDR2 is YFSETQ. V was pared by 3 bases and J by 7 bases, with 13 bases of the junction left unmatched. The CDR3 loop reads CASSSGTGQGFGGYTF. The DNA for the CDR3 is TGCGCCAGCAGCTCCGGGACTGGACAGGGGTTCGGTGGCTACACCTTC.

The chain links TRBV25-1 to TRBJ2-5; 7 bases map to TRBD2. This CDR3 comprises 15 residues. V lost 5 bases and J lost 5; bases outside the gene matches: 11. Germline values: CDR1 MGHDK, CDR2 SYGVNS. The CDR3 protein is CASSPRTSSGETQYF. The CDR3 DNA reads TGTGCCAGCAGTCCCAGGACTAGTAGCGGTGAGACCCAGTACTTC. Full variable domain (missing parts from reference TRBV25-1 and TRBJ2-5): EADIYQTPRYLVIGTGKKITLECSQTMGHDKMYWYQQDPGMELHLIHYSYGVNSTEKGDLSSESTVSRIRTEHFPLTLESARPSHTSQYLCASSPRTSSGETQYFGPGTRLLVL.

The J gene is TRBJ2-3, the V gene TRBV14; TRBD1 matches at 9 bases. The J segment lost 6 bases and the V segment lost 1 base, leaving 11 bases of the junction unmatched. The germline V gene has CDR1 SGHDN and CDR2 FVKESK. The CDR3 has 17 residues. The DNA for the CDR3 is TGTGCCAGCAGCCAAGCCACGGGACAGGGACGTTGGGATACGCAGTATTTT. Residues: CASSQATGQGRWDTQYF.

The rearrangement joins TRBV5-1 to TRBJ1-3, with 7 bases fitting TRBD1. Germline trimming cut 6 bases from V and 5 bases from J; bases unmatched to any gene: 11. The CDR3 contains 15 residues. The V gene's germline CDR1 is SGHRS and CDR2 YFSETQ. CDR3 nucleotide sequence: TGCGCCAGCAATCCTTCTCCGGGACAGAGAAACACCATATATTTT. Protein: CASNPSPGQRNTIYF.

In regard to this clone: Other DNA sequences within the sample encode an identical CDR3. The chain recombines TRBV29-1 with TRBJ1-2; 8 bases are shared with TRBD1. Per germline, CDR1 SQVTM and CDR2 ANQGSEA. The CDR3 runs to 12 residues. The junction had 0 bases not matched to a gene; V was cut back by 4 bases and J by 2 bases. The CDR3 nucleotides are TGCAGCGTTGGGACAGGGAACTATGGCTACACCTTC. It is translated as CSVGTGNYGYTF.

V and J are TRBV2 and TRBJ1-6; maybe TRBD1 (6 bases). Germline V gene data show CDR1 as SNHLY and CDR2 as FYNNEI. V gave up 1 base and J gave up 9 bases, with 22 bases separating them. The CDR3 is made up of 18 amino acids. CDR3: CASSEGAGRGGGGSPLHF. CDR3 nucleotides: TGTGCCAGCAGTGAAGGAGCGGGTCGTGGGGGCGGGGGTTCACCCCTCCACTTT.

J is TRBJ1-5 and V is TRBV11-2, with D unresolved. The V gene's germline CDR1 is SGHAT and CDR2 FQNNGV. Trimming left V 0 bases short and J 6 bases short, with 12 bases between. CDR3 length: 15 amino acids. The CDR3 protein is CASSLDGFGTQPQHF. The CDR3 DNA follows: TGTGCCAGCAGCTTAGACGGGTTCGGCACTCAGCCCCAGCATTTT.

V gene TRBV13 combines with J gene TRBJ1-2, with 8 bases fitting TRBD1. The germline V gene encodes CDR1 PRHDT and CDR2 FYEKMQ (reference sequence). With V trimmed by 5 bases and J by 2 bases, 4 bases remained unmatched. CDR3 size: 14 residues. This CDR3 reads CASSVRQGNYGYTF. DNA of the CDR3: TGTGCCAGCAGCGTCAGACAGGGGAACTATGGCTACACCTTC.

The genes are TRBV11-2 and TRBJ2-5; 10 bases line up with TRBD2. Trimming took 4 bases from V and 2 from J; bases not matched to a gene: 10. Germline V gives CDR1 SGHAT, CDR2 FQNNGV. The CDR3 runs 17 residues. The CDR3 nucleotides read TGTGCCAGCAGCTACAGATCTAGCGGGGGAACACAAGAGACCCAGTACTTC. Translating it yields CASSYRSSGGTQETQYF. Based on the CDR3 plus reference TRBV11-2 and TRBJ2-5, the full variable domain is EAGVAQSPRYKIIEKRQSVAFWCNPISGHATLYWYQQILGQGPKLLIQFQNNGVVDDSQLPKDRFSAERLKGVDSTLKIQPAKLEDSAVYLCASSYRSSGGTQETQYFGPGTRLLVL.

The chain combines TRBV6-2 or TRBV6-3 with TRBJ2-7, with 8 bases identical to TRBD1. The CDR3 runs to 16 residues. V gave up 1 base and J gave up 2 bases; unmatched junction bases: 7. The germline CDR1 and CDR2 sequences are MNHEY and SVGEGT. The CDR3 reads CASSYLHTGGTYEQYF. As DNA, the CDR3 is TGTGCCAGCAGTTACTTGCACACAGGGGGGACCTACGAGCAGTACTTC.

This clone was seen a handful of times. The chain couples TRBV5-1 to TRBJ1-2, with D perhaps matching TRBD1 (5 bases). V gave up 0 bases and J gave up 7 bases, with 16 bases separating them. This CDR3 spans 15 amino acids. Germline lookup yields CDR1 SGHRS and CDR2 YFSETQ. The CDR3 DNA reads as TGCGCCAGCAGCTTGGGGCAGGGCCTTCAAGGTGGCTACACCTTC. This gives the protein CASSLGQGLQGGYTF.

Only a few counts were recorded for this clone. V gene TRBV13 combines with J gene TRBJ1-1; the match to TRBD1 covers 7 bases. The CDR3 is 14 amino acids. The trim removed 3 bases at V and 6 bases at J, leaving 7 bases unmatched. The V gene's germline CDR1 is PRHDT and CDR2 FYEKMQ (reference sequence). The CDR3 sequence is CASSLTGTLPEAFF. In nucleotides, the CDR3 is TGTGCCAGCAGCTTGACAGGGACGCTCCCTGAAGCTTTCTTT.

The V gene is TRBV14, the J gene TRBJ1-4, with 8 bases aligning to TRBD1. CDR3 length: 15 residues. Germline V gene sequence: CDR1 SGHDN, CDR2 FVKESK. V gave up 5 bases and J gave up 4 bases; unmatched junction bases: 6. CDR3 bases: TGTGCCAGCAGCAAACGGACAGGGTTTAATGAAAAACTGTTTTTT. Its protein product is CASSKRTGFNEKLFF.

The chain employs TRBV6-5 and TRBJ2-2; D is perhaps TRBD2 (7 bases). V shed 4 bases and J shed 4 bases, with 16 bases lying between them. Germline V gene data show CDR1 as MNHEY and CDR2 as SVGAGI. CDR3 length equals 16 residues. CDR3 in amino acids: CASSWGGAYSTGELFF. CDR3 bases: TGTGCCAGCAGTTGGGGGGGGGCTTATAGCACCGGGGAGCTGTTTTTT.

This sequence joins TRBV5-5 and TRBJ1-1, with a weak D call TRBD1 (6 bases). The CDR3 loop spans 15 amino acids. CDR1 SGHKS and CDR2 YYEKEE come from the germline V gene (reference sequence). V lost 2 bases, J lost 1 base, and 12 bases lay in between. Written as DNA, the CDR3 is TGTGCCAGCAGCTTCCAAGACAGGAGGAACACTGAAGCTTTCTTT. Amino acids: CASSFQDRRNTEAFF.

This clone was detected only a few times. This chain joins TRBV4-1 and TRBJ1-2, with 9 bases aligning to TRBD1. Trimming at V came to 3 bases and at J to 4 bases, leaving 12 bases not matched to a gene. Germline CDR1 MGHRA, CDR2 YSYEKL. The CDR3 is 17 residues long. The CDR3 region is CASSQARTGTGSYGYTF. CDR3 nucleotides: TGCGCCAGCAGCCAGGCTAGAACCGGGACAGGGAGCTATGGCTACACCTTC.

The chain joins TRBV11-2 to TRBJ2-1; D possibly corresponds to TRBD1 (5 bases). This CDR3 is built from 14 residues. Trimming removed 7 bases at V and 2 bases at J, with 12 bases between. The germline V gene has CDR1 SGHAT and CDR2 FQNNGV. CDR3 amino acids: CASNTIQAYNEQFF. CDR3 sequence (DNA): TGTGCCAGCAACACCATACAGGCCTACAATGAGCAGTTCTTC.

V gene TRBV7-3 combines with J gene TRBJ2-3; perhaps TRBD1 as D (6 bases). Trimming shortened V by 4 bases and J by 0 bases, and 8 bases separated the two germline ends. CDR3 length equals 14 residues. CDR1 and CDR2 (germline): SGHTA, FQGTGA. CDR3 sequence: CASSSRGSTDTQYF. CDR3 DNA sequence: TGTGCCAGCAGCTCCAGGGGCAGCACAGATACGCAGTATTTT.

This clone showed up just a few times. The chain couples TRBV7-3 to TRBJ1-2, with D possibly TRBD1 on 5 matching bases. The CDR3 extends over 12 amino acids. Trimming stripped 4 bases from V and 8 bases from J, with 11 bases between. Germline CDR1 SGHTA, CDR2 FQGTGA. CDR3: CASSSPGGGYTF. As DNA, the CDR3 is TGTGCCAGCAGCTCCCCCGGGGGAGGCTACACCTTC.

In this sample, this clone turned up a few times. V is TRBV7-3 and J is TRBJ1-1; D gene unclear. V lost 1 base and J lost 1, with 10 bases in between. The CDR3 extends over 15 amino acids. Germline CDR1 is SGHTA and CDR2 is FQGTGA. CDR3 nucleotides: TGTGCCAGCAGCTTAATGCGGGGAAAGAACACTGAAGCTTTCTTT. It specifies CASSLMRGKNTEAFF.

The V gene is TRBV9, the J gene TRBJ1-2; tentative D call: TRBD1 (5 bases). Trimming pared 4 bases from V and 10 bases from J, leaving 17 bases between. The CDR3 has 13 amino acids. Germline CDR1 and CDR2: SGDLS and YYNGEE. The chain's CDR3 is CASSLGGIPAYTF. The CDR3 nucleotides are TGTGCCAGCAGCCTGGGGGGGATACCCGCCTACACCTTC.

The chain combines TRBV6-5 with TRBJ1-6; TRBD1 might be the D (5 bases). CDR1 and CDR2 (germline): MNHEY, SVGAGI. V was pared by 6 bases and J by 7 bases, with 13 bases between. The CDR3 contains 14 residues. The CDR3 DNA follows: TGTGCCAGCAGAACCGGGACTGAAAATTCACCCCTCCACTTT. Amino acid sequence: CASRTGTENSPLHF.

This clone came up many times. The chain joins TRBV2 to TRBJ2-5, with 9 bases identical to TRBD2. This CDR3 has 14 amino acids. In germline, CDR1 is SNHLY, CDR2 FYNNEI. J was trimmed by 5 bases and V by 6 bases; bases with no gene match: 7. The CDR3 DNA reads as TGTGCCAGCAGGGGAGCGGGGGGTTTTGAGACCCAGTACTTC. This translates into CASRGAGGFETQYF.

The chain links TRBV27 to TRBJ2-7, with TRBD1 matching over 8 bases. Germline-derived CDR1 and CDR2 are MNHEY and SMNVEV (reference sequence). J lost 7 bases, V lost 2 bases, and 1 base had no gene match. This CDR3 is built from 12 residues. The CDR3 sequence: CASSLTGGEQYF. In nucleotides, the CDR3 is TGTGCCAGCAGTTTAACAGGGGGAGAGCAGTACTTC.

The chain links TRBV19 to TRBJ2-5; TRBD1 is a possible D gene (7 bases). The CDR3 length is 18 residues. CDR1 is LNHDA, CDR2 SQIVND, per germline (reference sequence). V was shortened by 5 bases and J by 5 bases, with 27 bases between the two germline ends. CDR3 region: CASSPQTTSRGAHETQYF. The CDR3 nucleotides read TGTGCCAGTAGTCCGCAAACTACTAGCAGGGGGGCCCATGAGACCCAGTACTTC.